Below are 17 T cell receptor beta chains sequenced from a single sample in a study of T cells in Graves' hyperthyroidism and ophthalmopathy. RNA transcripts yielded amplified TCR beta CDR3 regions. Primed by the HTBI set, a first-round RT-PCR was run on the TCR CDR3. TCRdb re-called the multiplex PCR reads with MiXCR, one entry per CDR3 protein. The sample gives about 400,000 distinct CDR3 sequences, approximately 13% of which show up once; 5.3% is in the top ten. Sequenced material: blood. The source is a woman aged 18-35 years with Graves' hyperthyroidism.

V is TRBV7-9 and J is TRBJ2-7; possible D gene TRBD2, 6 bases. Deletions cut 3 bases from V and 7 bases from J, with 13 bases between. This CDR3 region has 13 residues. Germline V CDR1 and CDR2: SEHNR, FQNEAQ (reference sequence). The CDR3 nucleotides read TGTGCCAGCAGCTTCCCGGGACGGGGGGAGCAGTACTTC. Protein product: CASSFPGRGEQYF.

The chain carries TRBV6-2 or TRBV6-3 and TRBJ1-2; tentative D call: TRBD1 (5 bases). V lost 8 bases, J lost 3 bases, and 7 bases lay in between. The length of the CDR3 is 11 residues. Germline CDR1 reads MNHEY; CDR2 reads SVGEGT. CDR3 DNA sequence: TGTGCCAGCGGGGGAGACTATGGCTACACCTTC. Translation gives CASGGDYGYTF.

This clonotype has ten or more counts. V usage is TRBV7-2 and J usage is TRBJ2-3; tentative D call: TRBD1 (6 bases). The germline CDR1 and CDR2 sequences are SGHTA and FQGNSA. Trimming left V 5 bases short and J 2 bases short, with 11 bases between. CDR3 length: 14 amino acids. This CDR3 is CASSQTGDTDTQYF. In nucleotides, the CDR3 is TGTGCCAGCAGCCAGACAGGAGACACAGATACGCAGTATTTT.

The chain links TRBV2 to TRBJ2-2, with D possibly TRBD2 on 5 matching bases. V lost 6 bases and J 1 base, leaving 21 bases between the germline ends. There are 18 residues in the CDR3. Germline CDR1 SNHLY, CDR2 FYNNEI. CDR3 sequence (DNA): TGTGCCAGCAGCCTTCGGCCCCCGAATGAGGGGAACACCGGGGAGCTGTTTTTT. This sequence encodes CASSLRPPNEGNTGELFF.

This clonotype was counted ten times or more. The rearrangement links TRBV4-3 to TRBJ2-3; TRBD2 is a possible D gene (5 bases). CDR3 length equals 14 residues. CDR1 and CDR2 (germline): LGHNA, YSLEER. Between the trimmed V and J ends, which lost 3 bases and 1 base, there was a span of 8 bases. CDR3 sequence (DNA): TGCGCCAGCAGCCAGAATAGCGGCACAGATACGCAGTATTTT. Protein: CASSQNSGTDTQYF.

The chain employs TRBV20-1 and TRBJ2-1, with 15 bases that match TRBD2. Germline V gene sequence: CDR1 DFQATT, CDR2 SNEGSKA (reference sequence). The CDR3 covers 16 residues. After removal of 6 bases from V and 14 bases from J, the junction contained 17 bases not matched to a gene. The CDR3, as DNA: TGCAGTGCGCCCCTTGCCGGGACTAGCGGGAGGTTAATGGAGTTCTTC. It is translated as CSAPLAGTSGRLMEFF.

This chain links TRBV5-1 with TRBJ1-4; 7 bases are shared with TRBD1. The CDR3 totals 15 residues. V shed 0 bases and J 5 bases; nucleotides not matched to a gene: 4. Germline V gene sequence: CDR1 SGHRS, CDR2 YFSETQ. The CDR3 DNA reads TGCGCCAGCAGCTTGGGGGACAGCCAAAATGAAAAACTGTTTTTT. It codes for CASSLGDSQNEKLFF.

This clonotype was counted between two and nine times. With a much larger clone just one base away, this may be a read error. This rearrangement joins TRBV7-9 to TRBJ2-7; TRBD1 matches at 7 bases. Trimming at V came to 9 bases and at J to 3 bases, leaving 8 bases not matched to a gene. CDR3 length: 13 residues. Germline lookup yields CDR1 SEHNR and CDR2 FQNEAQ (reference sequence). The CDR3 is CASGSGGVYEQYF. The CDR3 DNA is TGTGCCAGTGGGTCAGGGGGAGTCTACGAGCAGTACTTC.

The rearrangement uses TRBV2 and TRBJ2-7, with 8 nucleotides matching TRBD2. CDR1 and CDR2 (germline): SNHLY, FYNNEI. The CDR3 has 11 amino acids. The ends lost 9 bases at V and 7 bases at J; junction bases unmatched: 5. CDR3 in amino acids: CASLAGFEQYF. CDR3 coding DNA: TGTGCCAGTCTAGCGGGCTTTGAGCAGTACTTC. Combining the CDR3 with reference TRBV2 and TRBJ2-7 gives the whole variable domain EPEVTQTPSHQVTQMGQEVILRCVPISNHLYFYWYRQILGQKVEFLVSFYNNEISEKSEIFDDQFSVERPDGSNFTLKIRSTKLEDSAMYFCASLAGFEQYFGPGTRLTVT.

This clonotype was recorded many times. The V gene is TRBV11-2, the J gene TRBJ2-1; possible D gene TRBD1, 6 bases. Deletions cut 4 bases from V and 9 bases from J, with 13 bases between. The CDR3 is made up of 13 amino acids. Germline V gene data show CDR1 as SGHAT and CDR2 as FQNNGV. CDR3 nucleotides: TGTGCCAGCAGCTCCCAACAGGGCATTGAGCAGTTCTTC. The encoded protein is CASSSQQGIEQFF.

The table lists this clonotype with many counts. CDR3 sequence: CASSSRGPDEQFF. CDR3 nucleotides: TGTGCCAGCAGCTCCAGGGGGCCCGATGAGCAGTTCTTC. The genes are TRBV7-9 and TRBJ2-1, with 8 bases matching TRBD1. V shed 4 bases and J 8 bases; nucleotides not matched to a gene: 4. Germline V gives CDR1 SEHNR, CDR2 FQNEAQ (reference sequence). CDR3 length: 13 residues.

Ten or more counts support this clonotype. The genes are TRBV5-5 and TRBJ1-5; TRBD1 matches 8 bases. Per the germline V gene, CDR1 is SGHKS and CDR2 is YYEKEE (reference sequence). Trimming took 1 base from V and 0 from J; bases not matched to a gene: 6. This CDR3 contains 17 residues. The CDR3 loop is CASSLLWTGNSNQPQHF. In DNA, the CDR3 is TGTGCCAGCAGCTTGCTTTGGACAGGGAATAGCAATCAGCCCCAGCATTTT.

With regard to this clonotype: This could be a read error, since a much larger clone is one nucleotide away. The chain links TRBV5-5 to TRBJ2-2; the D is unclear. The CDR3 spans 11 residues. The germline gives CDR1 SGHKS, CDR2 YYEKEE (reference sequence). The V and J ends lost 5 bases and 6 bases respectively, with 5 bases between them. CDR3 DNA sequence: TGTGCCAGCAGTATCTCCGGGGAGCTGTTTTTT. Translated: CASSISGELFF.

This clonotype was seen many times. This chain joins TRBV28 and TRBJ1-5; perhaps TRBD1 as D (6 bases). The CDR3 spans 15 residues. V lost 3 bases and J lost 6, with 15 bases in between. The V gene's germline CDR1 is MDHEN and CDR2 SYDVKM. The CDR3 region is CASSFRGGIGQPQHF. Here the CDR3 DNA reads TGTGCCAGCAGTTTTCGGGGGGGCATAGGTCAGCCCCAGCATTTT. Full variable domain (rest looked up from reference TRBV28 and TRBJ1-5): DVKVTQSSRYLVKRTGEKVFLECVQDMDHENMFWYRQDPGLGLRLIYFSYDVKMKEKGDIPEGYSVSREKKERFSLILESASTNQTSMYLCASSFRGGIGQPQHFGDGTRLSIL.

This clonotype was counted at least ten times. V is TRBV6-2 or TRBV6-3 and J is TRBJ1-1; tentatively, D is TRBD1 (5 bases). V gave up 2 bases and J gave up 8 bases, with 12 bases separating them. CDR1 MNHEY and CDR2 SVGEGT come from the germline V gene. The CDR3 length is 13 residues. Here the CDR3 DNA reads TGTGCCAGCAGTTACCCCGGGACGGAAGAAGCTTTCTTT. It encodes CASSYPGTEEAFF.

This clonotype showed up just a few times. The rearrangement uses TRBV24-1 and TRBJ1-1; D ambiguous. CDR1 and CDR2 (germline): KGHDR, SFDVKD. V lost 3 bases and J lost 0, with 4 bases in between. The CDR3 runs to 13 residues. The CDR3 DNA reads TGTGCCACCAGTGATCGCCTGAACACTGAAGCTTTCTTT. Its translation: CATSDRLNTEAFF.

This clonotype was found many times. This chain uses TRBV28 with TRBJ2-7; a possible D gene is TRBD1 (6 bases). Trimming took off 4 bases at V and 2 bases at J, with 12 bases between the two ends. The CDR3 runs to 14 residues. CDR1 is MDHEN and CDR2 is SYDVKM in the germline V gene. The CDR3 reads CASSSETGPYEQYF. DNA of the CDR3: TGTGCCAGCAGTTCCGAGACAGGACCCTACGAGCAGTACTTC.